The 20 T cell receptor beta chains in this list originate from one sample, sequenced in a study of T cells in Graves' hyperthyroidism and ophthalmopathy. RNA transcripts yielded amplified TCR beta CDR3 regions. HTBI primers were employed in a first-round RT-PCR of the TCR CDR3. TCRdb ran MiXCR on the multiplex PCR reads and lists one entry per CDR3 protein. Of 96,000 or so distinct CDR3 sequences listed, around 50% were seen once; the top ten hold around 30%. The sequenced sample was blood. Source of these receptors: a woman aged 40 to 55 with Graves' hyperthyroidism.

V and J are TRBV7-2 and TRBJ1-1; the D is unclear. Looked up from germline, CDR1 is SGHTA and CDR2 is FQGNSA. Deletions cut 5 bases from V and 3 bases from J, with 16 bases between. The CDR3 loop spans 15 amino acids. The CDR3: CASSTSGSADTEAFF. CDR3 sequence (DNA): TGTGCCAGCAGCACGAGCGGGAGTGCCGACACTGAAGCTTTCTTT. The full variable domain, completed using reference TRBV7-2 and TRBJ1-1, is GAGVSQSPSNKVTEKGKDVELRCDPISGHTALYWYRQSLGQGLEFLIYFQGNSAPDKSGLPSDRFSAERTGGSVSTLTIQRTQQEDSAVYLCASSTSGSADTEAFFGQGTRLTVV.

In this sample, this clonotype turned up many times. This chain links TRBV2 with TRBJ1-6, with D perhaps matching TRBD1 (5 bases). V was shortened by 5 bases and J by 5 bases, with 13 bases between the two germline ends. Germline assignment: CDR1 SNHLY and CDR2 FYNNEI. This CDR3 is 15 amino acids long. The CDR3 here is CASSSGTGNNSPLHF. The DNA for the CDR3 is TGTGCCAGCAGTTCCGGGACGGGTAATAATTCACCCCTCCACTTT. The full variable domain, completed using reference TRBV2 and TRBJ1-6, is EPEVTQTPSHQVTQMGQEVILRCVPISNHLYFYWYRQILGQKVEFLVSFYNNEISEKSEIFDDQFSVERPDGSNFTLKIRSTKLEDSAMYFCASSSGTGNNSPLHFGNGTRLTVT.

In this sample, this clonotype turned up a few times. This chain joins TRBV29-1 and TRBJ1-1, with D hard to call. The CDR3 is 13 amino acids. Germline V gene sequence: CDR1 SQVTM, CDR2 ANQGSEA. V dropped 4 bases and J dropped 1 base, with 10 bases sitting between them. The CDR3 protein is CSVVGGRNTEAFF. CDR3 coding DNA: TGCAGCGTTGTAGGCGGACGGAACACTGAAGCTTTCTTT.

This clonotype was seen at least ten times. The gene calls are TRBV7-2 and TRBJ1-4; 11 positions match TRBD1. V was clipped by 5 bases and J by 8 bases; unmatched bases: 7. Germline V gene lookup returns CDR1 SGHTA and CDR2 FQGNSA. The CDR3 runs 15 residues. In DNA form, the CDR3 reads TGTGCCAGCAGCGCGCCGGGACAGGGGGTCGAAAAACTGTTTTTT. Translated, it gives CASSAPGQGVEKLFF.

The chain employs TRBV7-2 and TRBJ2-5; D is possibly TRBD1 or TRBD2 (5 bases each). Between the trimmed V and J ends, which lost 2 bases and 1 base, there was a span of 8 bases. CDR1 is SGHTA and CDR2 is FQGNSA in the germline V gene. The CDR3 loop spans 14 amino acids. CDR3 nucleotides: TGTGCCAGCAGCTTATCGGGGACCCAAGAGACCCAGTACTTC. This sequence encodes CASSLSGTQETQYF.

This clonotype came up many times. V usage is TRBV20-1 and J usage is TRBJ2-7; weak D call: TRBD2 (5 bases). CDR1 is DFQATT, CDR2 SNEGSKA, per germline (reference sequence). The CDR3 spans 12 residues. V was pared by 6 bases and J by 1 base, with 10 bases between. For the CDR3, the DNA is TGCAGTGCGACGACTAATTCCTACGAGCAGTACTTC. It encodes CSATTNSYEQYF.

The chain has TRBV29-1 and TRBJ2-5; D call uncertain. The germline V and J ends were trimmed by 4 bases and 2 bases, with 2 bases remaining between them. This CDR3 is built from 10 residues. CDR1 is SQVTM and CDR2 is ANQGSEA in the germline V gene. CDR3 protein: CSVGQETQYF. Here the CDR3 DNA reads TGCAGCGTTGGACAAGAGACCCAGTACTTC.

This clonotype was detected many times. One end of the junction fails to match germline, which may point to a read error. This chain uses TRBV24-1 with TRBJ2-3; D may be TRBD2 (5 bases). Germline V gene lookup returns CDR1 KGHDR and CDR2 SFDVKD. This CDR3 is 14 amino acids long. Written as DNA, the CDR3 is TGTGCCACCAGTGTCGGCGGGTTCACAAATACGCAGTATTTT. Its protein is CATSVGGFTNTQYF.

The rearrangement uses TRBV10-3 and TRBJ2-7; no clear D gene. Looked up from germline, CDR1 is ENHRY and CDR2 is SYGVKD. This CDR3 is 14 amino acids long. Between the trimmed V and J ends, which lost 5 bases and 4 bases, there was a span of 15 bases. Written as DNA, the CDR3 is TGTGCCATCAGTTACGAACTTCCCCCTTACGAGCAGTACTTC. The encoded protein is CAISYELPPYEQYF.

The sample holds many counts of this clonotype. This sequence joins TRBV6-5 and TRBJ2-5, with TRBD2 matching 9 bases. With V trimmed by 6 bases and J by 1 base, 6 bases remained unmatched. The CDR3 length is 15 residues. CDR1 is MNHEY and CDR2 is SVGAGI in the germline V gene. In nucleotides, the CDR3 is TGTGCCAGCAGAGTAGCGGGAGATATCCAAGAGACCCAGTACTTC. Translation: CASRVAGDIQETQYF.

This clonotype was seen more than once but under ten times. The chain employs TRBV11-2 and TRBJ1-6; no clear D gene. The CDR3 totals 13 residues. Germline CDR1 is SGHAT and CDR2 is FQNNGV. V lost 1 base to trimming and J lost 6 bases, with 4 bases between them. The CDR3 region has the DNA TGTGCCAGCAGCTTAGTCGTTAATTCACCCCTCCACTTT. Translation gives CASSLVVNSPLHF.

The rearrangement joins TRBV7-9 to TRBJ2-7; 13 nucleotides match TRBD2. This CDR3 has 17 residues. V shed 5 bases, J shed 3 bases, and the junction held 10 bases outside the gene matches. In germline, CDR1 is SEHNR, CDR2 FQNEAQ (reference sequence). The CDR3 bases are TGTGCCAGCAGCCCGATCCGGACTAGCGGGAGAGGCTACGAGCAGTACTTC. Translating gives CASSPIRTSGRGYEQYF.

The CDR3 reads CASSLPGGEKLFF. The CDR3 DNA reads TGTGCCAGCAGCTTACCGGGGGGCGAAAAACTGTTTTTT. The J gene is TRBJ1-4, the V gene TRBV13, with D possibly being TRBD1 (6 bases). CDR3 length: 13 residues. Germline values: CDR1 PRHDT, CDR2 FYEKMQ (reference sequence). Trimming pared 2 bases from V and 8 bases from J, leaving 9 bases between.

Ten or more counts support this clonotype. This chain joins TRBV20-1 and TRBJ2-7; no clear D gene. This CDR3 is built from 10 residues. V was pared by 3 bases and J by 7 bases, with 7 bases between. The germline gives CDR1 DFQATT, CDR2 SNEGSKA (reference sequence). The CDR3 is CSASLGEQYF. DNA of the CDR3: TGCAGTGCTAGTTTGGGGGAGCAGTACTTC.

This clonotype occurred many times. The V and J genes are TRBV20-1 and TRBJ2-3, with D maybe TRBD1 (6 bases). Germline V gives CDR1 DFQATT, CDR2 SNEGSKA (reference sequence). V gave up 7 bases and J gave up 3 bases, with 17 bases separating them. This CDR3 has 14 residues. This CDR3 reads CSVHTGRWTDTQYF. The DNA of the CDR3 is TGCAGTGTCCACACAGGGAGATGGACAGATACGCAGTATTTT.

In the case of this clonotype: One junction end disagrees with the germline gene, perhaps due to a read error. The CDR3 reads CASSGWTGPAPF. CDR3 DNA: TGTGCCAGCAGTGGTTGGACGGGCCCAGCACCCTTT. This chain joins TRBV6-6 and TRBJ1-1; D is unresolved. Germline values: CDR1 MNHNY, CDR2 SVGAGI (reference sequence). The CDR3 consists of 12 residues.

V gene TRBV7-2 combines with J gene TRBJ2-7, with 12 positions matching TRBD2. The CDR3 length is 16 residues. V dropped 1 base and J dropped 2; count of bases not matched to a gene: 3. Germline V gene sequence: CDR1 SGHTA, CDR2 FQGNSA. Here the CDR3 reads CASSLVRTSGTYEQYF. CDR3 in DNA: TGTGCCAGCAGCTTAGTAAGGACTAGCGGGACCTACGAGCAGTACTTC.

This clonotype was detected only once. V is TRBV7-2 and J is TRBJ2-5; 15 bases fit TRBD2. This CDR3 has 17 amino acids. Looked up from germline, CDR1 is SGHTA and CDR2 is FQGNSA. With 1 base clipped from V and 4 bases from J, the junction kept 4 bases outside the gene matches. The CDR3 protein is CASSLEGLAGGRETQYF. The DNA of the CDR3 is TGTGCCAGCAGCTTAGAGGGACTAGCGGGAGGCCGAGAGACCCAGTACTTC.

The chain has TRBV7-2 and TRBJ2-7; possibly TRBD1 for D (6 bases). CDR1 is SGHTA and CDR2 is FQGNSA in the germline V gene. V dropped 6 bases and J dropped 5 bases, with 26 bases sitting between them. This CDR3 comprises 17 residues. This chain's CDR3 is CASSPREWGHISNEQYF. CDR3 DNA: TGTGCCAGCAGTCCCCGCGAGTGGGGACACATTTCCAACGAGCAGTACTTC.

This clonotype was found many times. The chain is built from TRBV10-3 and TRBJ2-7; 8 bases fit TRBD2. The germline V gene encodes CDR1 ENHRY and CDR2 SYGVKD. J gave up 5 bases and V 4 bases, and 7 bases lay outside the gene matches. This CDR3 is 14 amino acids long. CDR3 protein: CAISGPSGRHEQYF. CDR3 DNA sequence: TGTGCCATCAGTGGTCCAAGCGGGAGACACGAGCAGTACTTC.